Listed below are T cell receptor beta chains from one sample, sequenced in a study of T cells expressing NK-cell markers. Using the 5' RACE reads, TCRdb records one entry per CDR3 protein without DNA. This sample's clone table lists 150,000 to 180,000 distinct CDR3 sequences. What was sequenced was blood T cells: a sorted CD56 or NKG2C T cell subset, CD4+ or CD8+ T cells, or bulk PBMC T cells (not recorded which). These receptors came from a woman in her 50s in good health. The CDR3 runs from the conserved cysteine through the conserved F or W.

len	v_gene	j_gene	CDR3aa
16	TRBV5-6	TRBJ2-2	CASSIREGVFTGELFF
16	TRBV2	TRBJ1-5	CASSVGYPGPNQPQHF
16	TRBV28	TRBJ2-2	CASSLTSGRNTGELFF
13	TRBV27	TRBJ2-1	CASSKGWGMEQFF
16	TRBV7-6	TRBJ1-4	CASSLAGFETNEKLFF
14	TRBV11-3	TRBJ2-1	CASGTGDRHNEQFF
13	TRBV29-1	TRBJ2-1	CSVYGGLYNEQFF
18	TRBV24-1	TRBJ2-2	CATSDSKRLAKNTGELFF
14	TRBV4-1	TRBJ1-2	CASSHEDRDHGYTF
16	TRBV12-3/TRBV12-4	TRBJ1-5	CAAAPSRGTSNQPQHF
12	TRBV12-3/TRBV12-4	TRBJ1-2	CASSSGSYGYTF
19	TRBV20-1	TRBJ1-1	CSARGGHDFRGRPNTEAFF
16	TRBV9	TRBJ2-1	CASSVARLAEYNEQFF
13	TRBV19	TRBJ1-1	CASSEWENTEAFF
13	TRBV6-2/TRBV6-3	TRBJ2-3	CATGLADTDTQYF
16	TRBV12-3/TRBV12-4	TRBJ2-2	CASSLGLAGGTGELFF
14	TRBV10-3	TRBJ2-1	CATKGLAVYNEQFF
14	TRBV7-7	TRBJ2-1	CASSLDRSEPEQFF
15	TRBV11-2	TRBJ1-5	CASSPGQGNNQPQHF
13	TRBV7-9	TRBJ2-2	CASGTPNTGELFF
16	TRBV7-9	TRBJ2-3	CASSSPLAGVSDTQYF
17	TRBV12-3/TRBV12-4	TRBJ2-1	CASSLGQSPTSYNEQFF
14	TRBV2	TRBJ1-2	CASSSGQPLSGYTF
12	TRBV10-3	TRBJ2-1	CAISASANEQFF
14	TRBV12-3/TRBV12-4	TRBJ2-1	CASSLRSSVGEQFF
15	TRBV5-1	TRBJ1-2	CASSSQGPLNYGYTF
12	TRBV20-1	TRBJ2-7	CSARGLGFEQYF
14	TRBV3-1	TRBJ2-7	CASSLLAGNYEQYF
15	TRBV12-3/TRBV12-4	TRBJ2-1	CASSPAGTSSNEQFF
18	TRBV7-8	TRBJ2-1	CASSLARLAGGPVDEQFF
14	TRBV11-3	TRBJ2-5	CASSLLAYGETQYF
14	TRBV27	TRBJ1-2	CASGRTGDLYGYTF
15	TRBV3-1	TRBJ2-7	CASSQGTSGRGEQYF
14	TRBV29-1	TRBJ2-1	CSGYRTGVHNEQFF
11	TRBV27	TRBJ2-1	CASGLPWEQFF
14	TRBV7-9	TRBJ1-1	CASSYDRVRTEAFF
14	TRBV2	TRBJ2-1	CASSGLARSNEQFF
15	TRBV20-1	TRBJ2-2	CSASWAASNTGELFF